These 15 T cell receptor beta chains share one sample of origin, sequenced in a study of T cell responses to AZD1222 COVID-19 vaccine (dated by TCRdb to 2020 to 2022). Library prep was done by the immunoSEQ multiplex PCR assay. The immuneACCESS repertoire file appears here via TCRdb, limited to in-frame rearrangements. These files lack a portion of the clones; in checked studies, under half of the deficit traces to unresolved V genes, and the cause of the others is not known. The sample table lists some 110,000 clones, around 84% of them with a count of one. The ten largest make up 15% to 20% of the sample. What this sample's time point label stands for: about 28 days (+/-7) after the second vaccine dose. The source material was peripheral blood, sampled 28 days after the second AZD1222 dose. The receptors derive from an adult who received the AZD1222 COVID-19 vaccine.

The J gene is TRBJ1-3, the V gene TRBV27; no clear D gene. V gave up 6 bases and J gave up 0 bases, with 15 bases separating them. The CDR3 has 16 residues. Per germline, CDR1 MNHEY and CDR2 SMNVEV (reference sequence). The CDR3 loop reads CASRTTAASSGNTIYF. The CDR3 bases are TGTGCCAGCAGAACAACGGCAGCCAGCTCTGGAAACACCATATATTTT.

The chain recombines TRBV29-1 with TRBJ1-2; the match to TRBD1 covers 9 bases. In germline, CDR1 is SQVTM, CDR2 ANQGSEA. V was pared by 8 bases and J by 8 bases, with 15 bases of the junction left unmatched. The CDR3 consists of 14 residues. The CDR3 DNA follows: TGCAGCCTCACCGAACCGGGACAGGGCCTGGGCTACACCTTC. It encodes CSLTEPGQGLGYTF.

This clone was counted a few times. The CDR3 protein is CARHQYREGNTIYF. CDR3 nucleotide sequence: TGTGCCCGCCACCAATACCGTGAAGGAAACACCATATATTTT. The chain couples TRBV6-4 to TRBJ1-3; D uncertain. V gave up 11 bases and J gave up 4 bases, with 18 bases separating them. The CDR3 length is 14 residues. CDR1 and CDR2 (germline): MRHNA, SNTAGT.

This clone was counted between two and nine times. The CDR3 bases are TGTGCCAGCAGTAAAGGGACAGGGGCTGGAAACACCATATATTTT. As protein: CASSKGTGAGNTIYF. The rearrangement joins TRBV28 to TRBJ1-3; 10 bases match TRBD1. Germline V gene data show CDR1 as MDHEN and CDR2 as SYDVKM. There are 15 residues in the CDR3. Losses at the gene ends were 5 bases for V and 2 bases for J; bases not matched to a gene: 3. The full variable domain, rest sourced from reference TRBV28 and TRBJ1-3, is DVKVTQSSRYLVKRTGEKVFLECVQDMDHENMFWYRQDPGLGLRLIYFSYDVKMKEKGDIPEGYSVSREKKERFSLILESASTNQTSMYLCASSKGTGAGNTIYFGEGSWLTVV.

The V and J genes are TRBV3-1 (or the pseudogene TRBV3-2) and TRBJ1-2; 9 bases are shared with TRBD1. Germline CDR1 reads LGHDT; CDR2 reads YNNKEL (reference sequence). This CDR3 has 14 amino acids. V dropped 5 bases and J dropped 5; count of bases not matched to a gene: 6. CDR3: CASSVRTGAYGYTF. CDR3 nucleotide sequence: TGTGCCAGCAGCGTTCGGACAGGGGCTTATGGCTACACCTTC.

V is TRBV19 and J is TRBJ2-5, with 8 bases matching TRBD2. Trimming took 3 bases from V and 10 from J; bases not matched to a gene: 10. CDR1 is LNHDA, CDR2 SQIVND, per germline (reference sequence). The CDR3 consists of 14 residues. The CDR3 DNA sequence: TGTGCCAGTAGTATTGATAGCGGGGTCGGGGGCCAGTACTTC. Translating gives CASSIDSGVGGQYF.

The rearrangement uses TRBV7-9 and TRBJ2-3, with D maybe TRBD2 (5 bases). The CDR3 length is 14 residues. Between the trimmed V and J ends, which lost 5 bases and 0 bases, there was a span of 9 bases. Germline V gene sequence: CDR1 SEHNR, CDR2 FQNEAQ (reference sequence). The CDR3 nucleotides read TGTGCCAGCAGCCTCCGGACTAGCACAGATACGCAGTATTTT. Amino acids: CASSLRTSTDTQYF.

The chain has TRBV19 and TRBJ1-5; 7 nucleotides line up with TRBD1. CDR1 LNHDA and CDR2 SQIVND come from the germline V gene (reference sequence). The CDR3 is 14 residues long. Unmatched junction bases numbered 7, after V lost 5 bases and J lost 6 bases. The CDR3 reads CASSLTGPSQPQHF. CDR3 bases: TGTGCCAGTAGTTTGACAGGGCCAAGTCAGCCCCAGCATTTT.

V gene TRBV12-3 or TRBV12-4 combines with J gene TRBJ2-1, with 7 bases that match TRBD2. The J segment lost 3 bases and the V segment lost 4 bases, leaving 0 bases of the junction unmatched. This CDR3 is 13 amino acids long. The CDR3, as DNA: TGTGCCAGCAGTTGGGAGGGCTACAATGAGCAGTTCTTC. Encoded protein: CASSWEGYNEQFF.

This chain joins TRBV7-3 and TRBJ2-5, with a tentative D call TRBD2 (6 bases). CDR3 size: 15 residues. Germline CDR1 reads SGHTA; CDR2 reads FQGTGA. V gave up 5 bases and J gave up 5 bases, with 18 bases separating them. CDR3 residues: CASSLSGGSMETQYF. As DNA, the CDR3 is TGTGCCAGCAGCCTTAGCGGAGGGAGCATGGAGACCCAGTACTTC.

This sequence joins TRBV4-2 and TRBJ2-2; a weak D match, TRBD2 (5 bases). The CDR3 has 15 residues. The ends were cut back, 0 bases at V and 6 bases at J, with 11 bases in the middle. Germline CDR1 reads LGHNA; CDR2 reads YNFKEQ. The DNA for the CDR3 is TGTGCCAGCAGCCAAGATAGGAGGTTTTCCGGGGAGCTGTTTTTT. Protein sequence: CASSQDRRFSGELFF.

The rearrangement joins TRBV12-5 to TRBJ2-5; the D gene is possibly TRBD2 (6 bases). Germline V gene data show CDR1 as LGHNT and CDR2 as FRNRAP. This CDR3 contains 15 residues. The V gene lost 0 bases and the J gene lost 5 bases, with 13 bases spanning the gap. The CDR3 DNA sequence: TGTGCTAGTGGTTTGGTCTTGGCGGGGAGGGAGACCCAGTACTTC. This sequence encodes CASGLVLAGRETQYF.

V is TRBV9 and J is TRBJ1-2; D is ambiguous. The V end lost 3 bases, the J end lost 2 bases, and 14 bases lay between the germline ends. The germline gives CDR1 SGDLS, CDR2 YYNGEE. CDR3 length equals 15 residues. CDR3 residues: CASSGPPGPNYGYTF. CDR3 coding DNA: TGTGCCAGCAGCGGACCTCCAGGACCCAACTATGGCTACACCTTC.

The chain uses TRBV15 and TRBJ1-1, with unresolved D. Trimming pared 0 bases from V and 3 bases from J, leaving 11 bases between. The germline CDR1 and CDR2 sequences are LNHNV and YYDKDF (reference sequence). This CDR3 is built from 15 residues. CDR3 residues: CATSRDSAYDTEAFF. The CDR3 coding sequence is TGTGCCACCAGCAGAGATAGTGCGTACGACACTGAAGCTTTCTTT.

The chain is built from TRBV2 and TRBJ1-1; 10 positions match TRBD1. The J segment lost 11 bases and the V segment lost 7 bases, leaving 16 bases of the junction unmatched. This CDR3 has 15 residues. Germline V CDR1 and CDR2: SNHLY, FYNNEI. CDR3 nucleotides: TGTGCCAGCACCGAGGGGACAGGGGCCCCTCCCGGGGCTTTCTTT. This encodes CASTEGTGAPPGAFF. The whole variable domain, filled in from reference TRBV2 and TRBJ1-1, reads EPEVTQTPSHQVTQMGQEVILRCVPISNHLYFYWYRQILGQKVEFLVSFYNNEISEKSEIFDDQFSVERPDGSNFTLKIRSTKLEDSAMYFCASTEGTGAPPGAFFGQGTRLTVV.